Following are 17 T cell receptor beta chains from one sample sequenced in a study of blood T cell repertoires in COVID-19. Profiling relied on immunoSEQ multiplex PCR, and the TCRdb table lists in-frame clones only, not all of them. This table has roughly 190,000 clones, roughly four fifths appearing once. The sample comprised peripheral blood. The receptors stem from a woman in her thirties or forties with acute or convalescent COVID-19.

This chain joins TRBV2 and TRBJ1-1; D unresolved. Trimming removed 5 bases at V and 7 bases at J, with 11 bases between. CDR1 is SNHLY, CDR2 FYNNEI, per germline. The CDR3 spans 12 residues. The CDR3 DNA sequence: TGTGCCAGCAGTCCCGACGCGGGTGAAGCTTTCTTT. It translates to CASSPDAGEAFF. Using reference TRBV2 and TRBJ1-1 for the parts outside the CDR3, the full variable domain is EPEVTQTPSHQVTQMGQEVILRCVPISNHLYFYWYRQILGQKVEFLVSFYNNEISEKSEIFDDQFSVERPDGSNFTLKIRSTKLEDSAMYFCASSPDAGEAFFGQGTRLTVV.

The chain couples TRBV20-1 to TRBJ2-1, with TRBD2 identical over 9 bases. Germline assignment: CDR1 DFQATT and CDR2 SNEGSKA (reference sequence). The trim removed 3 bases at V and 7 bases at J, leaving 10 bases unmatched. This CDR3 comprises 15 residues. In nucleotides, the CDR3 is TGCAGTGCTAGTGCCGGGCGGGGGGGCTTTAATGAGCAGTTCTTC. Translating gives CSASAGRGGFNEQFF.

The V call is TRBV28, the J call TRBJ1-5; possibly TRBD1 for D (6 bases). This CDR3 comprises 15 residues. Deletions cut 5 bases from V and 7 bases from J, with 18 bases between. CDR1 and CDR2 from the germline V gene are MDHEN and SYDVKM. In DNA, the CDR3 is TGTGCCAGCAGTGGTTCGGGGGGCTTGCGGCAGCCCCAGCATTTT. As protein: CASSGSGGLRQPQHF.

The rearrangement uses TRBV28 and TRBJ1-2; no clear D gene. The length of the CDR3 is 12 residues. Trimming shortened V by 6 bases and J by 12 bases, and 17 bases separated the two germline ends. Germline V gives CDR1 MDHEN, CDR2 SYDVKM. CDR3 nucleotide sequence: TGTGCCAGCAGCGACCTGAGGTCCGGGAACACCTTC. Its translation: CASSDLRSGNTF.

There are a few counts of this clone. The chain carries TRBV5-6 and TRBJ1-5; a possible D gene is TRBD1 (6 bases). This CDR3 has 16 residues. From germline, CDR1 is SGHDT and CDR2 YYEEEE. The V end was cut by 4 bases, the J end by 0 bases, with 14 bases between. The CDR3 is CASSTYRVSSNQPQHF. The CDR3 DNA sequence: TGTGCCAGCAGCACCTACAGGGTTTCTAGCAATCAGCCCCAGCATTTT.

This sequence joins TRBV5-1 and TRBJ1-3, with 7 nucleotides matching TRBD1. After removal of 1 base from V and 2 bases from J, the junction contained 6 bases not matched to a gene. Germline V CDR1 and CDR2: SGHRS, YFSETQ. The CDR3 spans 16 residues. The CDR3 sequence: CASSLTGANTGNTIYF. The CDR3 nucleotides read TGCGCCAGCAGCTTGACAGGGGCGAATACTGGAAACACCATATATTTT. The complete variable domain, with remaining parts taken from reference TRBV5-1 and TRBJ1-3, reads KAGVTQTPRYLIKTRGQQVTLSCSPISGHRSVSWYQQTPGQGLQFLFEYFSETQRNKGNFPGRFSGRQFSNSRSEMNVSTLELGDSALYLCASSLTGANTGNTIYFGEGSWLTVV.

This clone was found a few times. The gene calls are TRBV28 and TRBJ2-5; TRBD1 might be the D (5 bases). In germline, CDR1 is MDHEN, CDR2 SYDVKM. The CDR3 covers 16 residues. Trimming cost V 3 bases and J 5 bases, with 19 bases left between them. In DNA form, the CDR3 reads TGTGCCAGCAGTTTTCTAAGGCAGGGTGGGTTGGAGACCCAGTACTTC. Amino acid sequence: CASSFLRQGGLETQYF.

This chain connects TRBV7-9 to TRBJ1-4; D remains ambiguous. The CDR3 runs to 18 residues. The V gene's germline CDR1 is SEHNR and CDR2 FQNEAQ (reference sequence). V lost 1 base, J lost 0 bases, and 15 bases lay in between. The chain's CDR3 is CASSLDPPYRATNEKLFF. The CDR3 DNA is TGTGCCAGCAGCTTAGATCCCCCTTACAGAGCAACTAATGAAAAACTGTTTTTT.

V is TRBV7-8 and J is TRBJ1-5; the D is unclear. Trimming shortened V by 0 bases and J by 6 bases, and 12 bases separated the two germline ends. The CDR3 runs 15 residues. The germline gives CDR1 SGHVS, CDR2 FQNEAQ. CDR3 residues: CASSLARAGGQPQHF. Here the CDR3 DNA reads TGTGCCAGCAGCTTAGCGCGTGCGGGAGGTCAGCCCCAGCATTTT. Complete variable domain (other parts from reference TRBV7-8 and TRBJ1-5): GAGVSQSPRYKVAKRGQDVALRCDPISGHVSLFWYQQALGQGPEFLTYFQNEAQLDKSGLPSDRFFAERPEGSVSTLKIQRTQQEDSAVYLCASSLARAGGQPQHFGDGTRLSIL.

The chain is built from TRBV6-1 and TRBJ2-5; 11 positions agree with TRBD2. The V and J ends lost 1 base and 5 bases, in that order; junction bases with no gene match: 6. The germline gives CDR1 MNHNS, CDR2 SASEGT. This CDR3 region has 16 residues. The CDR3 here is CASSEGTSGFRETQYF. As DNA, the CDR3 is TGTGCCAGCAGTGAAGGGACTAGCGGGTTTCGGGAGACCCAGTACTTC.

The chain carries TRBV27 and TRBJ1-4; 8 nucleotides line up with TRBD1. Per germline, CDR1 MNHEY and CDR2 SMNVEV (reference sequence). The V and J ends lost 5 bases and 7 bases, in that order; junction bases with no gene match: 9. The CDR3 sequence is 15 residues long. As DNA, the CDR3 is TGTGCCAGCAGTCCAATGGGGACAGGCTCTGAAAAACTGTTTTTT. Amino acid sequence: CASSPMGTGSEKLFF.

For the CDR3, the DNA is TGTGCCAGCAGCCCGCTGTTGGGGCAGACAGATACGCAGTATTTT. Protein: CASSPLLGQTDTQYF. The chain combines TRBV3-1 (or the pseudogene TRBV3-2) with TRBJ2-3, with a possible D match to TRBD1 (5 bases). The CDR3 is made up of 15 amino acids. The germline gives CDR1 LGHDT, CDR2 YNNKEL (reference sequence). The V gene lost 4 bases and the J gene lost 3 bases, with 14 bases spanning the gap.

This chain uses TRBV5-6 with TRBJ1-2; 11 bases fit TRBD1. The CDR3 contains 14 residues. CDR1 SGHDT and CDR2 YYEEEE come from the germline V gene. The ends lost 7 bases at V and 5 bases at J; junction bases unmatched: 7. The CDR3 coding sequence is TGTGCCAGCGCCCCCGGGACAGGGGGTTATGGCTACACCTTC. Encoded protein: CASAPGTGGYGYTF.

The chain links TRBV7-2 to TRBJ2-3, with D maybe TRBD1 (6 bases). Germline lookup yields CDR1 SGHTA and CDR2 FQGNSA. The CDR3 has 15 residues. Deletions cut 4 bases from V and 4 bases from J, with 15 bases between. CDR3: CASSSTGLEADTQYF. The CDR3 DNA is TGTGCCAGCAGCTCCACAGGGTTGGAGGCAGATACGCAGTATTTT. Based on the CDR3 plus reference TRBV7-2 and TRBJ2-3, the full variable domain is GAGVSQSPSNKVTEKGKDVELRCDPISGHTALYWYRQSLGQGLEFLIYFQGNSAPDKSGLPSDRFSAERTGGSVSTLTIQRTQQEDSAVYLCASSSTGLEADTQYFGPGTRLTVL.

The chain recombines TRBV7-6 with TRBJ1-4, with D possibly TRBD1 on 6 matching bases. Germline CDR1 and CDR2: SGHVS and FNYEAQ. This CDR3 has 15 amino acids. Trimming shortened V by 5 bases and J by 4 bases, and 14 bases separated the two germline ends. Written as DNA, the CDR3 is TGTGCCAGCAGCCTGGACAGTCCCCATAATGAAAAACTGTTTTTT. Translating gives CASSLDSPHNEKLFF. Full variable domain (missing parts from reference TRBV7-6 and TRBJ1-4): GAGVSQSPRYKVTKRGQDVALRCDPISGHVSLYWYRQALGQGPEFLTYFNYEAQQDKSGLPNDRFSAERPEGSISTLTIQRTEQRDSAMYRCASSLDSPHNEKLFFGSGTQLSVL.

The CDR3, as DNA: TGTGCCAGCAAGAGTATGGGACTAGCGGGAAACAATGAGCAGTTCTTC. Its translation is CASKSMGLAGNNEQFF. The V gene is TRBV6-6, the J gene TRBJ2-1, with 13 bases aligning to TRBD2. This CDR3 is 16 amino acids long. V shed 7 bases, J shed 5 bases, and the junction held 8 bases outside the gene matches. Germline CDR1 reads MNHNY; CDR2 reads SVGAGI (reference sequence).

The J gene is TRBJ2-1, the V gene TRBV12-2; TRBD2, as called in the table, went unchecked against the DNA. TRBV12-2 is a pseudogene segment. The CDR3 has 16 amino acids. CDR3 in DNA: TGTGCAAGTCGCTTAGAAGGTAGCGGGAGGGGGAATGAGCAGTTCTTC. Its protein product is CASRLEGSGRGNEQFF.